These 7 T cell receptor beta chains came from one sample sequenced in a study of T-cell reconstitution after alpha-beta-depleted transplantation in children. Unique molecular identifiers were incorporated into the prepared TCRbeta library. TCRdb called the PCR reads again in MiXCR, with one record for every CDR3 protein. This repertoire shows some 500,000 distinct CDR3 sequences, about 17% found once; its top ten account for 3% to 4%. The sample was PBMCs from the stem cell graft donor, taken from the stem cell graft. Receptors originate from a human donor who donated a stem cell graft to a child with acute lymphoblastic leukemia.

V and J are TRBV7-8 and TRBJ2-3; D ambiguous. V lost 0 bases and J lost 2, with 6 bases in between. CDR3 length: 14 amino acids. The V gene's germline CDR1 is SGHVS and CDR2 FQNEAQ. The CDR3 region has the DNA TGTGCCAGCAGCTTAGCATCCGCCACAGATACGCAGTATTTT. Its protein product is CASSLASATDTQYF.

V is TRBV12-3 or TRBV12-4 and J is TRBJ1-5; TRBD1 matches at 8 bases. This CDR3 comprises 16 residues. Trimming took 2 bases from V and 4 from J; bases not matched to a gene: 7. This chain's CDR3 is CASSLNPGQANQPQHF. The CDR3 bases are TGTGCCAGCAGTTTAAACCCGGGACAGGCTAATCAGCCCCAGCATTTT.

This clonotype turned up a few times. This chain uses TRBV3-1 with TRBJ2-1; D perhaps matches TRBD2 (6 bases). CDR1 is LGHDT, CDR2 YNNKEL, per germline (reference sequence). With 4 bases removed from V and 7 bases from J, the gap between germline ends came to 14 bases. The CDR3 runs 14 residues. The CDR3 region is CASSPWWEANEQFF. In nucleotides, the CDR3 is TGTGCCAGCAGCCCGTGGTGGGAGGCGAATGAGCAGTTCTTC.

This clonotype appeared a few times. The chain links TRBV20-1 to TRBJ1-5; D may be TRBD1 (5 bases). V lost 3 bases to trimming and J lost 0 bases, with 18 bases between them. CDR1 and CDR2 (germline): DFQATT, SNEGSKA (reference sequence). This CDR3 has 17 amino acids. Here the CDR3 reads CSASNLWGDYSNQPQHF. In DNA form, the CDR3 reads TGCAGTGCTAGTAATTTATGGGGGGATTATAGCAATCAGCCCCAGCATTTT.

This clonotype was observed a few times. The gene calls are TRBV6-5 and TRBJ2-5, with D possibly matching TRBD1 (5 bases). Trimming took 8 bases from V and 5 from J, leaving 24 bases between them. Germline V gene lookup returns CDR1 MNHEY and CDR2 SVGAGI. The CDR3 contains 16 residues. In DNA form, the CDR3 reads TGTGCCAGCGCCCCCAGCATGGACACCTTCTGGGAGACCCAGTACTTC. It is translated as CASAPSMDTFWETQYF.

This clonotype was seen at least ten times. J is TRBJ2-1 and V is TRBV5-6; 10 nucleotides align to TRBD1. Germline trimming cut 4 bases from V and 12 bases from J; bases unmatched to any gene: 7. CDR1 and CDR2 from the germline V gene are SGHDT and YYEEEE. The CDR3 is 13 residues long. CDR3 in amino acids: CASSAGQGRWQFF. The CDR3 DNA reads TGTGCCAGCAGCGCGGGACAGGGGAGATGGCAGTTCTTC.

This clonotype has only a few counts. V gene TRBV20-1 combines with J gene TRBJ2-7, with 7 bases that match TRBD1. The CDR3 runs to 14 residues. J lost 0 bases, V lost 4 bases, and 6 bases had no gene match. Germline V CDR1 and CDR2: DFQATT, SNEGSKA (reference sequence). CDR3 sequence: CSATQDRFSYEQYF. In DNA form, the CDR3 reads TGCAGTGCTACCCAGGACAGGTTCTCCTACGAGCAGTACTTC.